This entry is about one T cell receptor (beta chain). The data derive from a study of blood T cell repertoires in COVID-19. This CDR3 spans 15 amino acids. V lost 6 bases and J 2 bases, leaving 14 bases between the germline ends. Germline V gene lookup returns CDR1 MNHNY and CDR2 SVGAGI (reference sequence). Repertoires were generated with immunoSEQ multiplex PCR, while TCRdb's copy carries only in-frame clones and drops some. The sample records 150,000 to 200,000 clones, around nine tenths being singletons. Sequencing was carried out using peripheral blood. The TCR was taken from a man between 65 and 85 years old with active or convalescent COVID-19. The V gene is TRBV6-6, the J gene TRBJ2-1; maybe TRBD1 (6 bases). The CDR3 spells CASSSTGSAYNEQFF. The CDR3 nucleotides are TGTGCCAGCAGCTCCACAGGGTCGGCCTACAATGAGCAGTTCTTC.